This T cell receptor beta chain comes out of a study of blood T cell repertoires in COVID-19. Clones were sequenced by immunoSEQ multiplex PCR, and TCRdb holds only the in-frame ones, with some missing. The table lists under 300,000 clones, about 83% of them singletons, with over 4.5% in the top ten. CDR3 length: 16 residues. V shed 1 base and J 4 bases; nucleotides not matched to a gene: 7. Per the germline V gene, CDR1 is SGHDT and CDR2 is YYEEEE. The chain uses TRBV5-6 and TRBJ2-3; 9 bases align to TRBD1. The receptor comes from a human donor in a cohort sampled during active COVID-19. Sequenced material: peripheral blood. CDR3: CASSLRGTGWSDTQYF. DNA of the CDR3: TGTGCCAGCAGCTTGAGGGGGACAGGGTGGTCAGATACGCAGTATTTT.